This T cell receptor (beta chain) was captured by sequencing in a study of technical replicates of blood from a handful of donors. The repertoire was sequenced with immunoSEQ multiplex PCR; TCRdb's copy has only in-frame clones and lacks some. The sample yields approximately 70,000 clones, around 91% seen once. Germline CDR1 is MNHEY and CDR2 is SVGAGI. The CDR3 runs 14 residues. The V end lost 5 bases, the J end lost 4 bases, and 12 bases lay between the germline ends. The sample was T cells isolated from PBMCs. The sequence was collected from a human donor in good health. Some clones in this sample may be carry-over from other donors' samples. J is TRBJ1-3 and V is TRBV6-5; no firm D call. The CDR3 protein is CASSADLAGNTIYF. The CDR3 DNA reads as TGTGCCAGCAGTGCGGACTTAGCCGGAAACACCATATATTTT.